Below are 30 T cell receptor beta chains sequenced from a single sample in a study of neurological immune-mediated disorders. Regarding time point: longitudinal time-point 2. TCRdb re-called the 5' RACE reads through MiXCR, storing one row per CDR3 protein. In the table there are some 100,000 distinct CDR3 sequences, about 13% of which are singletons. The sample taken for sequencing was PBMCs. The receptors come from a female donor with HTLV-1-associated myelopathy (HAM/TSP).

This clonotype was observed at least ten times. The V and J genes are TRBV5-1 and TRBJ2-1; 7 nucleotides align to TRBD1. J was trimmed by 5 bases and V by 4 bases; bases with no gene match: 6. The CDR3 totals 14 residues. Germline CDR1 is SGHRS and CDR2 is YFSETQ. CDR3 protein: CASSKQGLNNEQFF. The CDR3 nucleotides are TGCGCCAGCAGCAAACAGGGGCTTAACAATGAGCAGTTCTTC.

This clonotype was found many times. The CDR3 is CASSLTGVNYEQYF. The CDR3 DNA reads TGTGCCAGCAGCTTAACCGGGGTAAACTACGAGCAGTACTTC. The V gene is TRBV7-9, the J gene TRBJ2-7; TRBD2 is a possible D gene (5 bases). CDR3 length: 14 amino acids. V lost 2 bases, J lost 3 bases, and 11 bases lay in between. Germline V gives CDR1 SEHNR, CDR2 FQNEAQ (reference sequence).

This clonotype was picked up many times. The V gene is TRBV3-1, the J gene TRBJ2-3; no definite D call. V was shortened by 3 bases and J by 10 bases, with 8 bases between the two germline ends. The CDR3 has 11 amino acids. Germline V gives CDR1 LGHDT, CDR2 YNNKEL (reference sequence). Here the CDR3 reads CASSQAGSQYF. The CDR3 nucleotides are TGTGCCAGCAGCCAGGCCGGATCGCAGTATTTT.

The J gene is TRBJ2-1, the V gene TRBV20-1, with 9 bases lining up with TRBD1. The CDR3 is 15 amino acids. V lost 7 bases and J lost 7; bases outside the gene matches: 14. The V gene's germline CDR1 is DFQATT and CDR2 SNEGSKA (reference sequence). The CDR3: CSVPYRGRLVNEQFF. The DNA for the CDR3 is TGCAGTGTCCCCTACAGGGGGCGATTAGTTAATGAGCAGTTCTTC.

This clonotype was detected only once. The chain has TRBV5-1 and TRBJ2-5; 7 nucleotides match TRBD2. Unmatched junction bases numbered 14, after V lost 1 base and J lost 5 bases. Per germline, CDR1 SGHRS and CDR2 YFSETQ. The CDR3 length is 17 residues. CDR3 residues: CASSLRASGRVMETQYF. Here the CDR3 DNA reads TGCGCCAGCAGCTTGCGGGCTAGCGGCAGGGTTATGGAGACCCAGTACTTC.

This clonotype was observed at least ten times. This chain connects TRBV24-1 to TRBJ2-2, with TRBD1 matching 8 bases. V shed 4 bases, J shed 4 bases, and the junction held 7 bases outside the gene matches. CDR3 length: 16 residues. CDR1 is KGHDR and CDR2 is SFDVKD in the germline V gene. This CDR3 is CATSDPRQGSTGELFF. As DNA, the CDR3 is TGTGCCACCAGTGACCCTCGACAGGGGAGCACCGGGGAGCTGTTTTTT.

This clonotype was counted at least ten times. V usage is TRBV5-1 and J usage is TRBJ2-6; 10 bases match TRBD1. Losses at the gene ends were 4 bases for V and 0 bases for J; bases not matched to a gene: 13. The germline CDR1 and CDR2 sequences are SGHRS and YFSETQ. CDR3 length: 20 residues. The CDR3 loop reads CASSPKSLDRGYSGANVLTF. The CDR3 DNA reads as TGCGCCAGCAGCCCCAAATCACTGGACAGGGGGTACTCTGGGGCCAACGTCCTGACTTTC.

This clonotype was detected ten times or more. The rearrangement links TRBV5-1 to TRBJ2-1, with TRBD2 matching over 8 bases. CDR1 and CDR2 from the germline V gene are SGHRS and YFSETQ. The CDR3 length is 15 residues. After removal of 0 bases from V and 3 bases from J, the junction contained 2 bases not matched to a gene. The CDR3 spells CASSLEAGGYNEQFF. The DNA for the CDR3 is TGCGCCAGCAGCTTGGAGGCGGGGGGCTACAATGAGCAGTTCTTC.

This clonotype has at least ten counts. The chain carries TRBV5-5 and TRBJ2-5, with a possible D match to TRBD1 (6 bases). V lost 7 bases to trimming and J lost 1 base, with 17 bases between them. CDR1 SGHKS and CDR2 YYEKEE come from the germline V gene (reference sequence). The CDR3 covers 15 residues. The CDR3 is CASELQGRVQETQYF. CDR3 DNA: TGTGCCAGCGAATTACAGGGAAGGGTCCAAGAGACCCAGTACTTC.

This clonotype has ten or more counts. The rearrangement links TRBV15 to TRBJ1-4; 7 nucleotides agree with TRBD1. V dropped 5 bases and J dropped 5; count of bases not matched to a gene: 5. The CDR3 has 14 residues. Germline CDR1 LNHNV, CDR2 YYDKDF (reference sequence). CDR3 nucleotide sequence: TGTGCCACCAGCGATGACAGGGTAAATGAAAAACTGTTTTTT. Amino acid sequence: CATSDDRVNEKLFF.

This clonotype was observed many times. The V gene is TRBV5-6, the J gene TRBJ2-5; 7 positions match TRBD1. Germline CDR1 reads SGHDT; CDR2 reads YYEEEE. V gave up 3 bases and J gave up 5 bases; unmatched junction bases: 7. This CDR3 is 14 amino acids long. The CDR3 here is CASSSTGVGETQYF. The CDR3 nucleotides read TGTGCCAGCAGCTCTACAGGGGTCGGGGAGACCCAGTACTTC.

This clonotype was counted at least ten times. This chain connects TRBV5-1 to TRBJ2-1; D may be TRBD2 (5 bases). V shed 0 bases and J shed 0 bases, with 7 bases lying between them. The CDR3 sequence is 15 residues long. The germline V gene has CDR1 SGHRS and CDR2 YFSETQ. Here the CDR3 DNA reads TGCGCCAGCAGCTTGGGTGGGAGCTCCTACAATGAGCAGTTCTTC. It translates to CASSLGGSSYNEQFF.

This clonotype has a count of ten or more. The chain uses TRBV2 and TRBJ1-1; D gene ambiguous. The CDR3 consists of 14 residues. Trimming removed 0 bases from V and 1 base from J, with 6 bases in between. CDR1 is SNHLY, CDR2 FYNNEI, per germline. CDR3: CASSEARANTEAFF. Written as DNA, the CDR3 is TGTGCCAGCAGTGAAGCAAGGGCGAACACTGAAGCTTTCTTT.

The chain combines TRBV20-1 with TRBJ1-5; 7 nucleotides line up with TRBD1. The CDR3 runs to 13 residues. The V and J ends lost 6 bases and 7 bases, in that order; junction bases with no gene match: 9. Germline lookup yields CDR1 DFQATT and CDR2 SNEGSKA (reference sequence). The CDR3 sequence: CSAYRGREQPQHF. In DNA, the CDR3 is TGCAGTGCCTACAGGGGAAGGGAACAGCCCCAGCATTTT.

This clonotype was found a few times. The chain uses TRBV30 and TRBJ2-1; tentatively, D is TRBD2 (6 bases). V lost 8 bases and J lost 5, with 16 bases in between. This CDR3 comprises 13 residues. Germline CDR1 is GTSNPN and CDR2 is SVGIG (reference sequence). The CDR3 nucleotides are TGTGCCCGAGGGCGTGCGGGGCACAATGAGCAGTTCTTC. It is translated as CARGRAGHNEQFF.

The sample holds many counts of this clonotype. CDR3 sequence reads: CASSSENDRASGEQYF. DNA of the CDR3: TGTGCCAGCAGCTCCGAAAATGACAGGGCATCGGGCGAGCAGTACTTC. The chain employs TRBV11-3 and TRBJ2-7, with 7 bases identical to TRBD1. Germline V lookup: CDR1 SGHNT, CDR2 YENEEA. The CDR3 has 16 residues. J was trimmed by 6 bases and V by 4 bases; bases with no gene match: 15.

This chain joins TRBV20-1 and TRBJ2-7; 7 bases align to TRBD1. Unmatched junction bases numbered 6, after V lost 3 bases and J lost 4 bases. The CDR3 runs to 13 residues. Germline V lookup: CDR1 DFQATT, CDR2 SNEGSKA (reference sequence). The CDR3 sequence is CSASWGRGYEQYF. CDR3 in DNA: TGCAGTGCTAGCTGGGGCAGGGGGTACGAGCAGTACTTC.

In its sample, this clonotype was seen many times. The gene calls are TRBV5-1 and TRBJ1-1; D gene unclear. CDR1 is SGHRS, CDR2 YFSETQ, per germline. This CDR3 is built from 14 residues. With 4 bases removed from V and 0 bases from J, the gap between germline ends came to 10 bases. CDR3 residues: CASSLTWLNTEAFF. In DNA form, the CDR3 reads TGCGCCAGCAGCCTTACATGGTTGAACACTGAAGCTTTCTTT.

This rearrangement joins TRBV15 to TRBJ2-2, with 11 bases identical to TRBD1. Unmatched junction bases numbered 15, after V lost 6 bases and J lost 6 bases. CDR1 and CDR2 from the germline V gene are LNHNV and YYDKDF (reference sequence). The length of the CDR3 is 18 residues. CDR3 in amino acids: CATRLWDLGTGGSGELFF. The CDR3, as DNA: TGTGCCACCAGACTTTGGGATTTAGGGACAGGGGGGTCCGGGGAGCTGTTTTTT.

This clonotype was recorded at least ten times. The V call is TRBV20-1, the J call TRBJ2-3, with 10 nucleotides matching TRBD1. CDR1 is DFQATT and CDR2 is SNEGSKA in the germline V gene (reference sequence). Trimming at V came to 5 bases and at J to 6 bases, leaving 5 bases not matched to a gene. The CDR3 contains 13 residues. The CDR3 protein is CSARTGGADTQYF. CDR3 DNA: TGCAGTGCTCGGACAGGGGGTGCGGATACGCAGTATTTT.

In its sample, this clonotype was seen many times. The rearrangement joins TRBV19 to TRBJ1-2, with D possibly being TRBD1 (6 bases). The V gene lost 6 bases and the J gene lost 6 bases, with 8 bases spanning the gap. Germline V lookup: CDR1 LNHDA, CDR2 SQIVND (reference sequence). This CDR3 has 11 amino acids. CDR3 in amino acids: CASRRDNGYTF. CDR3 in DNA: TGTGCCAGTAGAAGGGACAATGGCTACACCTTC.

This clonotype has ten or more counts. The chain uses TRBV20-1 and TRBJ1-6; the D gene is possibly TRBD1 (5 bases). Germline CDR1 DFQATT, CDR2 SNEGSKA (reference sequence). V was trimmed by 6 bases and J by 9 bases, leaving 18 bases between them. This CDR3 has 14 residues. CDR3 sequence: CSASPGPGSSPLHF. CDR3 nucleotide sequence: TGCAGTGCGTCTCCGGGGCCTGGGAGTTCACCCCTCCACTTT.

This clonotype was detected ten times or more. The CDR3 DNA is TGCAGTGCTAGTGGGCAGGGAGAACTGAACACTGAAGCTTTCTTT. Its protein is CSASGQGELNTEAFF. V is TRBV20-1 and J is TRBJ1-1; TRBD1 is a possible D gene (5 bases). V shed 3 bases and J shed 0 bases, with 14 bases lying between them. In germline, CDR1 is DFQATT, CDR2 SNEGSKA (reference sequence). The CDR3 is 15 amino acids.

This chain links TRBV7-2 with TRBJ1-1; D perhaps matches TRBD1 (5 bases). V gave up 3 bases and J gave up 11 bases, with 13 bases separating them. This CDR3 has 12 amino acids. Germline assignment: CDR1 SGHTA and CDR2 FQGNSA. The CDR3 region has the DNA TGTGCCAGCAGCTTCGGACACCCGAGGGCTTTCTTT. Translated, it gives CASSFGHPRAFF.

This clonotype was counted many times. The rearrangement uses TRBV5-1 and TRBJ2-7; D gene unclear. V was cut by 2 bases and J by 0 bases, with 9 bases left in between. Germline CDR1 is SGHRS and CDR2 is YFSETQ. There are 14 residues in the CDR3. CDR3 sequence: CASSFSTNSYEQYF. CDR3 nucleotides: TGCGCCAGCAGCTTTTCCACCAACTCCTACGAGCAGTACTTC.

This clonotype was seen many times. The chain has TRBV18 and TRBJ2-3, with a possible D match to TRBD1 (5 bases). This CDR3 contains 16 residues. The ends were cut back, 0 bases at V and 3 bases at J, with 13 bases in the middle. Germline values: CDR1 KGHSH, CDR2 LQKENI. Here the CDR3 reads CASSPPKRRETDTQYF. For the CDR3, the DNA is TGTGCCAGCTCACCACCGAAGCGCAGGGAAACAGATACGCAGTATTTT.

This clonotype was counted many times. The chain carries TRBV7-2 and TRBJ2-3; D call uncertain. Germline CDR1 SGHTA, CDR2 FQGNSA. Trimming removed 1 base at V and 1 base at J, with 15 bases between. The CDR3 length is 17 residues. For the CDR3, the DNA is TGTGCCAGCAGCTTAGTAGACTTCAGGCTCCGCACAGATACGCAGTATTTT. Translated, it gives CASSLVDFRLRTDTQYF.

As for this clonotype: This clone may be a read error of a much larger clone one base away. The V call is TRBV28, the J call TRBJ2-7; 8 bases line up with TRBD1. The CDR3 covers 15 residues. Unmatched junction bases numbered 11, after V lost 5 bases and J lost 5 bases. Germline assignment: CDR1 MDHEN and CDR2 SYDVKM. CDR3 sequence (DNA): TGTGCCAGCAGTCCAGGGGGCAGGGTTTCCCACGAGCAGTACTTC. The encoded protein is CASSPGGRVSHEQYF.

This clonotype has ten or more counts. The chain is built from TRBV5-1 and TRBJ1-6, with D perhaps TRBD1 (5 bases). The CDR3 is 15 residues long. Trimming took off 0 bases at V and 8 bases at J, with 12 bases between the two ends. CDR1 is SGHRS and CDR2 is YFSETQ in the germline V gene. CDR3: CASSLALTVYSPLHF. In nucleotides, the CDR3 is TGCGCCAGCAGCTTGGCCCTGACAGTCTATTCACCCCTCCACTTT.

This clonotype came up many times. V and J are TRBV4-1 and TRBJ1-1; the D gene is possibly TRBD1 (5 bases). CDR3 length: 13 residues. V was cut by 0 bases and J by 11 bases, with 13 bases left in between. Germline CDR1 is MGHRA and CDR2 is YSYEKL. The CDR3 sequence: CASSQDGALRAFF. The CDR3 nucleotides are TGCGCCAGCAGCCAAGACGGGGCCCTGAGGGCTTTCTTT.